This entry describes one T cell receptor beta chain. Its antigen remains unknown. CDR3 length: 14 residues. Germline trimming cut 7 bases from V and 5 bases from J; bases unmatched to any gene: 9. Germline lookup yields CDR1 MDHEN and CDR2 SYDVKM. Sequencing used immunoSEQ multiplex PCR; TCRdb keeps in-frame clones, though not all of them. The sample shows roughly 13,000 clones, roughly 89% of them seen only once. The data were taken from a study of T cells in localized non-small cell lung cancer. Study results and limitations: Without multi-region sequencing, intratumor heterogeneity could not be excluded. Longer survival (overall) was linked to higher T cell density in blood. Median detection of top 100 tumor clones in adjacent lung was roughly 61 clones.

Sequences were derived from peripheral blood mononuclear cells, sampled before any cancer treatment. The clonotype was recovered from a man aged 40 to 75 with stage III lung adenocarcinoma. J is TRBJ1-1 and V is TRBV28; 8 bases line up with TRBD1. CDR3 nucleotides: TGTGCCAGCAACATCCCCACAGGGGGAACTGAAGCTTTCTTT. It yields the protein CASNIPTGGTEAFF.